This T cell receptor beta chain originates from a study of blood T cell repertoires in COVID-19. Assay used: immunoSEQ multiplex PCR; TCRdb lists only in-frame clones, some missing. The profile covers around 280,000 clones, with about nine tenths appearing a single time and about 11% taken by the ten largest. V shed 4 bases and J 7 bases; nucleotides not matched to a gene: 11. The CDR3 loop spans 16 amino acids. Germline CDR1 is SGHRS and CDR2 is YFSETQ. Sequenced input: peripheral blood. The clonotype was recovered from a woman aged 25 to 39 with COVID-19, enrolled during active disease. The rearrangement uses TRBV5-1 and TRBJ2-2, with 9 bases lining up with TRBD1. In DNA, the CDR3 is TGCGCCAGCAGCATCCAACAGGGGGCGAGTGGCGGGGAGCTGTTTTTT. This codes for CASSIQQGASGGELFF.